This T cell receptor (beta chain) was sequenced in a study of CD8+ T cells in alopecia areata. Extraction and reverse transcription of RNA yielded cDNA as the sequencing template. TCRdb's table, derived via immunoSEQ multiplex PCR, lists solely in-frame clones and lacks some. The sample has approximately 180,000 clones, around 63% seen once. The CDR3 spans 11 residues. Deletions cut 5 bases from V and 6 bases from J, with 6 bases between. Germline V gene sequence: CDR1 MNHNS, CDR2 SASEGT. The clonotype originates from a human donor with alopecia areata. The chain employs TRBV6-1 and TRBJ2-3; D remains unclear. The sequences come from CD4+ T cells sorted from blood, collected at week 0. CDR3 nucleotides: TGTGCCAGCAGTTACGGTGATACGCAGTATTTT. Residues: CASSYGDTQYF.